The T cell receptor (beta chain) described here comes from a study of blood T cells in healthy people across ages. CDR1 and CDR2 from the germline V gene are SGDLS and YYNGEE. The ends lost 0 bases at V and 4 bases at J; junction bases unmatched: 4. CDR3 length: 15 residues. Turning to this clonotype: Its target is not known.

With a J-beta primer mix and a sample-barcoded 5' primer, a second PCR ran about 7 to 11 cycles. TCRdb ran MiXCR on the 5' RACE reads and lists one entry per CDR3 protein. The table shows about 780,000 distinct CDR3 sequences, with roughly 46% occurring only once. Study-wide results and caveats: As age increased, TCR beta diversity per million T cells fell in a roughly linear fashion.

The clonotype was recovered from a man older than 75 in good health. The chain is built from TRBV9 and TRBJ2-7, with 10 nucleotides matching TRBD2. The material sequenced was blood. CDR3 DNA: TGTGCCAGCAGCGTAGCTAGCGGGAGTATTTACGAGCAGTACTTC. It specifies CASSVASGSIYEQYF.